The rows below give T cell receptor beta chains drawn from one sample of a study of cytomegalovirus exposure and HLA in healthy donors. Assay used: immunoSEQ multiplex PCR; TCRdb lists only in-frame clones, some missing. The repertoire has tens of thousands of clones, approximately 94% of them found once; the top ten carry around 3.3%. The sequenced material came from PBMCs. The receptors come from a woman aged 25 to 39 in good health and CMV-seronegative. CDR3s include the opening cysteine and the closing phenylalanine or tryptophan. The D gene is left open where the match is weak. Expanded clones are given a class, and other clones once, few, many or no size at all.

NA	once	TRBV28	TRBJ1-2	TGTGCCAGCAGTTTTTCAGGAGGCTACACCTTC	CASSFSGGYTF
TRBD1	NA	TRBV6-5	TRBJ1-5	TGTGCCACCGGGTCGACAGGGGGAAGGGGTCAGCCCCAGCATTTT	CATGSTGGRGQPQHF
TRBD1	NA	TRBV12-5	TRBJ2-1	TGTGCTAGTGCGATTCAGGGGGCTAATGAGCAGTTCTTC	CASAIQGANEQFF
NA	NA	TRBV7-9	TRBJ1-1	TGTGCCAGCAGCTTAGCAGGGGTGGAAAACACTGAAGCTTTCTTT	CASSLAGVENTEAFF
NA	NA	TRBV7-8	TRBJ1-4	TGTGCCAGCAGCTTGAGGGTAACTAATGAAAAACTGTTTTTT	CASSLRVTNEKLFF
NA	once	TRBV5-4	TRBJ2-5	TGTGCCAGCAGCTTGCCAGGGATTGGGCGGGAGACCCAGTACTTC	CASSLPGIGRETQYF
TRBD1	NA	TRBV28	TRBJ1-2	TGTGCCAGCAGTTTTCGACAGGGTTATGGCTACACCTTC	CASSFRQGYGYTF
TRBD2	NA	TRBV7-2	TRBJ2-1	TGTGCCAGCAGCTTCCGCTTAGCGGGGGGGCCCAATGAGCAGTTCTTC	CASSFRLAGGPNEQFF
NA	once	TRBV5-1	TRBJ1-1	TGCGCCAGCAGCTTGGTACAGGGGAACACTGAAGCTTTCTTT	CASSLVQGNTEAFF
NA	NA	TRBV28	TRBJ1-4	TGTGCCAGCAGTTTATTCGCGACAACTAATGAAAAACTGTTTTTT	CASSLFATTNEKLFF